Sequencing of this T cell receptor (beta chain) was carried out in a study of cytomegalovirus exposure and HLA in healthy donors. Donors consisted of healthy bone marrow donors. While unrecorded immune exposures were likely, the donors were nominally healthy when sampled. V shed 3 bases and J shed 4 bases, with 14 bases lying between them. The CDR3 loop spans 14 amino acids. Germline V gene lookup returns CDR1 SGDLS and CDR2 YYNGEE. General study points: When a later analysis compared HLA-associated TCR beta chains with equally common others, the HLA-associated chains turned out to be more clonally expanded and to have lower generation probabilities. Later work found most CMV-associated TCR beta chains apparently HLA-restricted.

The PCR was carried out with 60 Vbeta primers and 13 Jbeta primers. Measured with immunoSEQ multiplex PCR; TCRdb has only the in-frame clones, and not every one. The sample contains more than 45,000 clones, 75% to 80% of which appear only once. Turning to this clone: Its antigen is unknown.

This sequence originates from a woman in her thirties or forties in good health and CMV-seropositive. The chain recombines TRBV9 with TRBJ2-7; D is ambiguous. Sample: PBMCs. The CDR3 here is CASSAAQTSYEQYF. Written as DNA, the CDR3 is TGTGCCAGCAGCGCTGCCCAGACATCTTACGAGCAGTACTTC.